This TCR beta chain was recovered during a study of T-cell reconstitution after alpha-beta-depleted transplantation in children. The library targeted TCRbeta and was prepared with unique molecular identifiers. TCRdb redid the calling of the PCR reads with MiXCR, one entry per CDR3 protein. The sample lists over 300,000 distinct CDR3 sequences; about a tenth were seen once. The CDR3 runs to 15 residues. The J segment lost 5 bases and the V segment lost 6 bases, leaving 10 bases of the junction unmatched. Germline V CDR1 and CDR2: SEHNR, FQNEAQ (reference sequence). This clonotype has just a few counts.

The sample in question was PBMCs from the stem cell graft donor, obtained from the stem cell graft. This chain connects TRBV7-9 to TRBJ2-3; 8 nucleotides align to TRBD1. The sequence came from a human donor who donated a stem cell graft to a child with acute lymphoblastic leukemia. For the CDR3, the DNA is TGTGCCAGCAGACGGACAGGGATGGGGGGAGATACGCAGTATTTT. Protein sequence: CASRRTGMGGDTQYF.